This T cell receptor beta chain was sequenced in a study of blood T cell repertoires in COVID-19. Study details: Whether acute or convalescent, the COVID-19 samples came from the United States, Italy and Spain. Sample material is recorded as cDNA or gDNA derived from T cells, B-cell-depleted T cells, or PBMCs.

V shed 6 bases and J shed 3 bases, with 16 bases lying between them. The germline gives CDR1 SGDLS, CDR2 YYNGEE. There are 16 residues in the CDR3. Original handling: Nucleated cell counts were estimated from reference gene primer amplification. The method was immunoSEQ multiplex PCR; TCRdb's version includes in-frame clones alone and lacks a portion of them. V, J and clone size derive from that table, while D and trimming were established from the DNA sequence. The sample comprises around 25,000 clones, 90% of which are singletons, and roughly 7.2% rests with the top ten. This sequence joins TRBV9 and TRBJ1-6; no clear D gene. The source of this sequence is a human donor in a cohort sampled during active COVID-19. The sample was peripheral blood. The CDR3 loop is CASTIGGDIYNSPLHF. For the CDR3, the DNA is TGTGCCAGCACCATCGGAGGAGATATCTATAATTCACCCCTCCACTTT.